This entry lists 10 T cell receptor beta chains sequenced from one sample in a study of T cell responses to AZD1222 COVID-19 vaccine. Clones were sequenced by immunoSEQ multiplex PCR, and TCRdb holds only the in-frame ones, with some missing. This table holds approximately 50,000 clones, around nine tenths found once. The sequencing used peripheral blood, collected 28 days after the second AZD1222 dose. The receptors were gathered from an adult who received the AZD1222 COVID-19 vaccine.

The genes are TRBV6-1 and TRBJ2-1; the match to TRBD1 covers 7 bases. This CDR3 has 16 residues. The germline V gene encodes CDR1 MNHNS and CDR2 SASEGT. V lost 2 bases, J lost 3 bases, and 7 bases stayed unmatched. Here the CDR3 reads CASSEMRTGYYNEQFF. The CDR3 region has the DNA TGTGCCAGCAGTGAAATGCGGACAGGATACTACAATGAGCAGTTCTTC.

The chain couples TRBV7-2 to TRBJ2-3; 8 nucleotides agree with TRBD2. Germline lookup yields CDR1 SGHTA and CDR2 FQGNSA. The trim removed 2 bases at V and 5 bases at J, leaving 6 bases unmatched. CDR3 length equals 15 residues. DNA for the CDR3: TGTGCCAGCAGCTTACAGAGCGGGGGAGGAGATACGCAGTATTTT. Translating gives CASSLQSGGGDTQYF.

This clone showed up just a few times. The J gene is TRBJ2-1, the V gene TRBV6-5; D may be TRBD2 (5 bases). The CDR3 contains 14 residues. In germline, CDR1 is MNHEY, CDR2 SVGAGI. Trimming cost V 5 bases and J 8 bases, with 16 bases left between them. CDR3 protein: CASSPRLKADEQFF. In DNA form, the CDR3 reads TGTGCCAGCAGTCCTCGACTGAAAGCGGATGAGCAGTTCTTC.

CDR3 in amino acids: CASSLGGGSSPLHF. The CDR3, as DNA: TGTGCCAGCAGTTTAGGTGGGGGTAGTTCACCCCTCCACTTT. The gene calls are TRBV28 and TRBJ1-6, with D possibly being TRBD1 (5 bases). The germline V gene has CDR1 MDHEN and CDR2 SYDVKM. This CDR3 spans 14 amino acids. The germline V and J ends were trimmed by 2 bases and 9 bases, with 11 bases remaining between them.

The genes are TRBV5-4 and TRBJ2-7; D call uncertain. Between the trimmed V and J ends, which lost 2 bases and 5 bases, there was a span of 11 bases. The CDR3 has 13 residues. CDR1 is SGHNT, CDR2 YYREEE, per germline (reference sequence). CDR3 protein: CASSFLGADEQYF. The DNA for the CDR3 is TGTGCCAGCAGCTTTCTCGGAGCCGACGAGCAGTACTTC.

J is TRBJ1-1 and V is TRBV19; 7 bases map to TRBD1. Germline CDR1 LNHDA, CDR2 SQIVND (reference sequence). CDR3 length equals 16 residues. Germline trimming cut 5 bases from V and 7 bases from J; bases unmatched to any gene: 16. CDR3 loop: CASSYRPYQGVNEAFF. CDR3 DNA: TGTGCCAGTAGTTATAGGCCCTACCAGGGGGTCAATGAAGCTTTCTTT.

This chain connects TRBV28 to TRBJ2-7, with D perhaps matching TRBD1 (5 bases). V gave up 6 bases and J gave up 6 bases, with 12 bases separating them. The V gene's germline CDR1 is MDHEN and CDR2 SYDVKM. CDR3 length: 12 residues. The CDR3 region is CASSLVQGEQYF. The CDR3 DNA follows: TGTGCCAGCAGCTTAGTTCAGGGCGAGCAGTACTTC.

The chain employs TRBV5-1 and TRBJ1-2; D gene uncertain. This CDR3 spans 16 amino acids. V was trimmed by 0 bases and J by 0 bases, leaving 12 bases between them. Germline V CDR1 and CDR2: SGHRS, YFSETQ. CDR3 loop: CASSLEGGPANYGYTF. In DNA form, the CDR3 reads TGCGCCAGCAGCTTGGAGGGAGGGCCAGCTAACTATGGCTACACCTTC.

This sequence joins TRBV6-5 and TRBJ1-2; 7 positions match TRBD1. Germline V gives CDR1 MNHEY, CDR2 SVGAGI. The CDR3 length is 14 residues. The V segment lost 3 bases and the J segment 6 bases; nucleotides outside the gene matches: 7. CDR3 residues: CASSYYPDRDGYTF. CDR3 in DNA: TGTGCCAGCAGTTATTACCCCGACAGGGATGGCTACACCTTC.

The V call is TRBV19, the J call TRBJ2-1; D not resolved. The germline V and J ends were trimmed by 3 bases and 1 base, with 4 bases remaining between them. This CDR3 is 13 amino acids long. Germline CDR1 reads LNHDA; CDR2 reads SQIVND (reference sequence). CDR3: CASSIGSYNEQFF. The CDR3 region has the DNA TGTGCCAGTAGTATTGGTTCCTACAATGAGCAGTTCTTC.